This record concerns one TCR beta chain sequence. This CDR3 is 12 amino acids long. From germline, CDR1 is SGDLS and CDR2 YYNGEE. Trimming took 0 bases from V and 7 from J, leaving 8 bases between them. This sample was taken from a study of long-term antiretroviral therapy in people with HIV. Researchers report immunoSEQ v3.0 was run at survey level. TCRdb's copy holds only in-frame clones and misses some; the assay was immunoSEQ multiplex PCR. The repertoire holds about 28,000 clones, with about 83% as singletons. The receptor's source is a man aged 18 to 35 with HIV. The rearrangement joins TRBV9 to TRBJ2-7; D is perhaps TRBD1 or TRBD2 (5 bases each). The source material was unsorted PBMCs, sampled 0.4 years after starting antiretroviral therapy. CDR3 amino acids: CASSVGDGEQYF. CDR3 nucleotides: TGTGCCAGCAGCGTAGGGGACGGTGAGCAGTACTTC.